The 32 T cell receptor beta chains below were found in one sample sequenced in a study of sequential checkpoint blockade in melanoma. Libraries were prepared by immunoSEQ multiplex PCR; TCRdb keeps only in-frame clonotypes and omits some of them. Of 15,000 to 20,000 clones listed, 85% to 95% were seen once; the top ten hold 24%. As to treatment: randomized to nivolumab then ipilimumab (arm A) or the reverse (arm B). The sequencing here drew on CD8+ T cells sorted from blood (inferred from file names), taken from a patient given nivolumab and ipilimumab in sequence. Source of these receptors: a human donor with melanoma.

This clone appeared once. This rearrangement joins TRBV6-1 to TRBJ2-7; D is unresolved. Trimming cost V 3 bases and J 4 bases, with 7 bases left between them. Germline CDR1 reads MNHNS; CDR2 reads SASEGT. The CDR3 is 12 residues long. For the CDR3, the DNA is TGTGCCAGCAGTGAGGCGGATTACGAGCAGTACTTC. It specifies CASSEADYEQYF.

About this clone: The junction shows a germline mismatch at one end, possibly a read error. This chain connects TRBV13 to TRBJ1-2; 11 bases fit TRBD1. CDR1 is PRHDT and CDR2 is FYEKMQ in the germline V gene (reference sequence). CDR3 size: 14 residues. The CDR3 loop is CASSLGTGGYGYTF. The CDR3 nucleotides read TGTGCCAGCAGTTTAGGGACAGGGGGCTATGGCTACACCTTC.

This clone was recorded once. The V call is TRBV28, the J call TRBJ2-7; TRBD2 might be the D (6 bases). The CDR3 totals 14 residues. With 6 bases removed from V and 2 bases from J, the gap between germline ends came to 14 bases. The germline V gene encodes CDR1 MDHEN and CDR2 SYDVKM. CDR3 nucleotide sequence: TGTGCCAGCAGCCCCGGGGGATCAGCCTACGAGCAGTACTTC. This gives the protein CASSPGGSAYEQYF.

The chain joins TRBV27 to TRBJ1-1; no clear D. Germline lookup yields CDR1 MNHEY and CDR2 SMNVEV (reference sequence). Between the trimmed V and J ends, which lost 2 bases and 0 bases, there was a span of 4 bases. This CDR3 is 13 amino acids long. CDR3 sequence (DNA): TGTGCCAGCAGTTTAAACTTGAACACTGAAGCTTTCTTT. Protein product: CASSLNLNTEAFF.

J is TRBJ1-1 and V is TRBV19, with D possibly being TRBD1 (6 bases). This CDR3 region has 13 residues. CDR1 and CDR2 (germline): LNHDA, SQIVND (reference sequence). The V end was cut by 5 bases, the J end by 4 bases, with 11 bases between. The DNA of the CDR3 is TGTGCCAGTAGTGCCCGGGGGGCCACTGAAGCTTTCTTT. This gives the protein CASSARGATEAFF.

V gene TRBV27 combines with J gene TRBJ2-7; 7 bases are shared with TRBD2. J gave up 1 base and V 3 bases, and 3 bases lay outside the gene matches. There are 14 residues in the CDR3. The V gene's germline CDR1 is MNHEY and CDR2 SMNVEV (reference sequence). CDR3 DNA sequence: TGTGCCAGCAGTTTGAGGGGACTATCCTACGAGCAGTACTTC. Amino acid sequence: CASSLRGLSYEQYF.

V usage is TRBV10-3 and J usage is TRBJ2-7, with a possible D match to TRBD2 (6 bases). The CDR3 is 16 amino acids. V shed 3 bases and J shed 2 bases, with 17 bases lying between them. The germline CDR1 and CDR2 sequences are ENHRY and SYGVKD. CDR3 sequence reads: CAISDPGPGRPYEQYV. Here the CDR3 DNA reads TGTGCCATCAGTGATCCGGGCCCAGGGAGGCCCTACGAGCAGTACGTC.

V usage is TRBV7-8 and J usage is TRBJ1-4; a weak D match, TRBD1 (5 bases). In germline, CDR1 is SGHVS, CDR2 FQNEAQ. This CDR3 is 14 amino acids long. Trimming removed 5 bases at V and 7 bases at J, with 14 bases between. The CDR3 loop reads CASSTGTPTEKLFF. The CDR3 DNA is TGTGCCAGCAGCACCGGGACTCCGACTGAAAAACTGTTTTTT.

DNA for the CDR3: TGTGCCAGTGCGACAGGGGTGAATTATTTCTTT. Amino acid sequence: CASATGVNYFF. This rearrangement joins TRBV19 to TRBJ1-1, with 8 bases aligning to TRBD1. CDR3 length: 11 residues. In germline, CDR1 is LNHDA, CDR2 SQIVND (reference sequence). V lost 8 bases to trimming and J lost 13 bases; unmatched junction nucleotides: 9.

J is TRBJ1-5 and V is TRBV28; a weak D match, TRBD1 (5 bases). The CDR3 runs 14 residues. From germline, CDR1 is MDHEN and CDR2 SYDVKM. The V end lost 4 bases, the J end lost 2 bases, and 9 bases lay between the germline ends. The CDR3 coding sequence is TGTGCCAGCAGTTCAACAGGAGGCAATCAGCCCCAGCATTTT. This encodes CASSSTGGNQPQHF.

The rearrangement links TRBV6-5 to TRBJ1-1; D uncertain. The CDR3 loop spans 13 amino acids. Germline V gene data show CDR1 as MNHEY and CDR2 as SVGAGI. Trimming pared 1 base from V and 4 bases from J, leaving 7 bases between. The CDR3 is CASSYFRSTEAFF. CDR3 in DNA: TGTGCCAGCAGTTACTTCCGGAGCACTGAAGCTTTCTTT.

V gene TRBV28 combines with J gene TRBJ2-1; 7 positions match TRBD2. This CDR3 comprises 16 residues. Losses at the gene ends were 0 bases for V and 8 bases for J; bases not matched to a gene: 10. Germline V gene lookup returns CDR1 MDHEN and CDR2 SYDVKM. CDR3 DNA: TGTGCCAGCAGTTTATGGGCTAGCGGTGAGGTGGATGAGCAGTTCTTC. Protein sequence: CASSLWASGEVDEQFF.

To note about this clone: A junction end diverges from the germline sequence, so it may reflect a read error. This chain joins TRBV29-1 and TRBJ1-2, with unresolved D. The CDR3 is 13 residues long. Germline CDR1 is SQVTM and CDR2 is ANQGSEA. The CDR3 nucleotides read TGCAGCGTTGAAGATATCGGTAACGTGGCGCCAGGCTTC. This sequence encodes CSVEDIGNVAPGF.

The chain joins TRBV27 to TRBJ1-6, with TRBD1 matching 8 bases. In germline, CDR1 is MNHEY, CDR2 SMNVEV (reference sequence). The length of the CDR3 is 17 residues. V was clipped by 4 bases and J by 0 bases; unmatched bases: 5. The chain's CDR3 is CASSSSGGSSYNSPLHF. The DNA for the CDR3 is TGTGCCAGCAGTTCCTCAGGGGGCAGCTCCTATAATTCACCCCTCCACTTT.

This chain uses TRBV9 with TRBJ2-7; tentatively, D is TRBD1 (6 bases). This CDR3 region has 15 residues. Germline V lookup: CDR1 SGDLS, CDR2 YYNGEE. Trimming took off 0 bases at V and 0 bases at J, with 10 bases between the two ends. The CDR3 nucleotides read TGTGCCAGCAGCGTAGCCCCGGACAGCTCCTACGAGCAGTACTTC. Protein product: CASSVAPDSSYEQYF.

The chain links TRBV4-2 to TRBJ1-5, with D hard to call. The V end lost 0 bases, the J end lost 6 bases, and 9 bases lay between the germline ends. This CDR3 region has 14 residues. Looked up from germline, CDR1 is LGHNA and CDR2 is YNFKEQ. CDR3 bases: TGTGCCAGCAGCCAAGAACATGGAGGTCAGCCCCAGCATTTT. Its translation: CASSQEHGGQPQHF.

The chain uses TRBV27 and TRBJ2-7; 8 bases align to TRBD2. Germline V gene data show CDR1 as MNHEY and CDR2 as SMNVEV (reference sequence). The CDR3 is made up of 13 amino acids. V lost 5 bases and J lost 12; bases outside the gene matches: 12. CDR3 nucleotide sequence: TGTGCCAGCAGTCTCGGGGGGGAGTTTCCTTCGTACTTC. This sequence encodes CASSLGGEFPSYF.

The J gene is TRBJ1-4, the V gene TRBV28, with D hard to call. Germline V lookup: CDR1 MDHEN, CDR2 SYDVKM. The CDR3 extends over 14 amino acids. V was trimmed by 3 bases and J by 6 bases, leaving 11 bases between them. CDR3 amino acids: CASSFRASHEKLFF. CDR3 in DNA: TGTGCCAGCAGTTTCAGAGCGTCCCATGAAAAACTGTTTTTT. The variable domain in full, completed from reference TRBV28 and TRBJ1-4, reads DVKVTQSSRYLVKRTGEKVFLECVQDMDHENMFWYRQDPGLGLRLIYFSYDVKMKEKGDIPEGYSVSREKKERFSLILESASTNQTSMYLCASSFRASHEKLFFGSGTQLSVL.

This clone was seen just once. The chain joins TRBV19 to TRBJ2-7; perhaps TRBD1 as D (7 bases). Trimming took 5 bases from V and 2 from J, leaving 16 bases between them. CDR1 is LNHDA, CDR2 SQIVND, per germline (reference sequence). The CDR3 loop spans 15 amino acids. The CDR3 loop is CASSAGQSGAYEQYF. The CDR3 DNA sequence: TGTGCCAGTAGTGCGGGACAGTCAGGTGCCTACGAGCAGTACTTC.

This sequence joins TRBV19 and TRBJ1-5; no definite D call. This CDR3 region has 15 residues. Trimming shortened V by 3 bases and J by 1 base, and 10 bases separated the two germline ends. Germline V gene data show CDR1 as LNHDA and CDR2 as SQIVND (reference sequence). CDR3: CASSIHGESNQPQHF. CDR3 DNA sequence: TGTGCCAGTAGTATTCATGGAGAAAGCAATCAGCCCCAGCATTTT.

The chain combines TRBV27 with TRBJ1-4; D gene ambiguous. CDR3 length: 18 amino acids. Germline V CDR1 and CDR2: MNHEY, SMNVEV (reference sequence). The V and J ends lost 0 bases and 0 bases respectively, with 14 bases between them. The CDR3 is CASSLSSSRTPTNEKLFF. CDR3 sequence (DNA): TGTGCCAGCAGTTTATCGAGTTCCAGGACTCCAACTAATGAAAAACTGTTTTTT.

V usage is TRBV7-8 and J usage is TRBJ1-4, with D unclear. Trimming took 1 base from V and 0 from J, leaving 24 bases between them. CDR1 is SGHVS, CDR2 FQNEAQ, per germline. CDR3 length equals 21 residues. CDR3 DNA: TGTGCCAGCAGCTTAGTCGGAGGACCGCCGATTAGCCCTCCAACTAATGAAAAACTGTTTTTT. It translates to CASSLVGGPPISPPTNEKLFF. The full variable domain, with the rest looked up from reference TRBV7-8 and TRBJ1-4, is GAGVSQSPRYKVAKRGQDVALRCDPISGHVSLFWYQQALGQGPEFLTYFQNEAQLDKSGLPSDRFFAERPEGSVSTLKIQRTQQEDSAVYLCASSLVGGPPISPPTNEKLFFGSGTQLSVL.

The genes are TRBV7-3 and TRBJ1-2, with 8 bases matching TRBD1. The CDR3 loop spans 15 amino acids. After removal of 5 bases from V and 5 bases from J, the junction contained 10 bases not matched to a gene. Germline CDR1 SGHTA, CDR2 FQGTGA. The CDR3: CASSSGQGPGYGYTF. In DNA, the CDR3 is TGTGCCAGCAGCAGCGGACAGGGCCCCGGGTATGGCTACACCTTC.

In DNA, the CDR3 is TGTGCCAGCAGCTACTCGGTCAACAGGGTCAACGAGCAGTACGTC. Translation: CASSYSVNRVNEQYV. The chain recombines TRBV5-8 with TRBJ2-7; D might be TRBD1 (6 bases). Germline CDR1 SGHTS, CDR2 YDEGEE. Trimming removed 3 bases at V and 5 bases at J, with 18 bases between. The CDR3 totals 15 residues.

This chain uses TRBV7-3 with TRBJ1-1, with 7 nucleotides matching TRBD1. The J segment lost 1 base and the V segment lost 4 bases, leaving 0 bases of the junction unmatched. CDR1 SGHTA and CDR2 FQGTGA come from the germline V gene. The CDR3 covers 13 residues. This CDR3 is CASSWTGNTEAFF. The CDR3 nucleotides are TGTGCCAGCAGCTGGACAGGGAACACTGAAGCTTTCTTT.

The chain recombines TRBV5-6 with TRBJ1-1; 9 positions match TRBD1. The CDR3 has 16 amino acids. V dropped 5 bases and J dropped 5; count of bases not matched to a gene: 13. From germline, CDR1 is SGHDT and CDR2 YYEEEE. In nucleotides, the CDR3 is TGTGCCAGCAGTGTGGGACAGGGAGGGTGGTGGACTGAAGCTTTCTTT. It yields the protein CASSVGQGGWWTEAFF.

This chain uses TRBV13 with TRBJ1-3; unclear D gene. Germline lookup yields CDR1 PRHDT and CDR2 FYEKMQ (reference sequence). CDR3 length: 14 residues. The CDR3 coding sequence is TGTGCAACCGCCGTCGACAATCATCGAAACACCATATATTTT. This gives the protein CATAVDNHRNTIYF. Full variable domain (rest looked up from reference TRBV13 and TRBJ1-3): AAGVIQSPRHLIKEKRETATLKCYPIPRHDTVYWYQQGPGQDPQFLISFYEKMQSDKGSIPDRFSAQQFSDYHSELNMSSLELGDSALYFCATAVDNHRNTIYFGEGSWLTVV.

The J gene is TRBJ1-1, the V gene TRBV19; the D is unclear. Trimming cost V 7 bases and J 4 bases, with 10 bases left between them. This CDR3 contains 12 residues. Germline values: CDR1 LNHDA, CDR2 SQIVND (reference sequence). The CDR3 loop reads CASKYSGTEAFF. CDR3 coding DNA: TGTGCCAGTAAATACAGCGGCACTGAAGCTTTCTTT.

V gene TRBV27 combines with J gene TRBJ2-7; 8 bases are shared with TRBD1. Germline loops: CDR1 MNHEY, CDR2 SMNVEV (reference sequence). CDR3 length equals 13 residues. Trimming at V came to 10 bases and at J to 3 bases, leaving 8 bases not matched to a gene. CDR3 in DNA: TGTGCCACCGGGACAGGCCACCTCTACGAGCAGTACTTC. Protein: CATGTGHLYEQYF.

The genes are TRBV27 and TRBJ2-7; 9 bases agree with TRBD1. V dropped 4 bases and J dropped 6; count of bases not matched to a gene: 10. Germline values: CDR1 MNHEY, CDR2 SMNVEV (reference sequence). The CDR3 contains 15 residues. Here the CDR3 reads CASSSLGRTGAEQYF. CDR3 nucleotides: TGTGCCAGCAGTTCACTAGGTCGGACAGGGGCCGAGCAGTACTTC.

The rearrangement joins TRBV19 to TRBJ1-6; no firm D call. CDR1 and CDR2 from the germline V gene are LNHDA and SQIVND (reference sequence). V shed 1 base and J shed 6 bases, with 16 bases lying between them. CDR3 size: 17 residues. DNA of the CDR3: TGTGCCAGTAGTATAGCGTGGGCCGGCGCCTCTAATTCACCCCTCCACTTT. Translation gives CASSIAWAGASNSPLHF.

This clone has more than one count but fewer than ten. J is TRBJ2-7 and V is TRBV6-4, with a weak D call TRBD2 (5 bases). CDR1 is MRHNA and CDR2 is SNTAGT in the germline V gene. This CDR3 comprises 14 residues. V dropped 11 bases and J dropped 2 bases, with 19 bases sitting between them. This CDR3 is CAATRKDWTYEQYF. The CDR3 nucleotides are TGTGCCGCCACCCGGAAGGACTGGACCTACGAGCAGTACTTC.